The text below deals with one T cell receptor (beta chain). Its specificity is unknown. V lost 0 bases to trimming and J lost 1 base; unmatched junction nucleotides: 4. Germline V gene data show CDR1 as SGHNT and CDR2 as YYREEE (reference sequence). This CDR3 spans 16 amino acids. Profiling relied on immunoSEQ multiplex PCR, and the TCRdb table lists in-frame clones only, not all of them. The table lists under 100,000 clones, around three quarters of them singletons. This specimen comes from a study of glioma-infiltrating T cells after dendritic cell vaccination. No glioblastoma patient carried an isocitrate dehydrogenase mutation. PBMC sampling occurred before vaccination, two weeks after the third dose, and at progression. Findings and limits, study-wide: No direct clonality-survival link was found; a diverse polyclonal response may matter. Higher pretreatment TIL content predicted longer progression-free time and survival.

This TCR was sampled from a human donor with glioblastoma. The sequenced sample was blood, obtained before dendritic cell vaccination. This chain connects TRBV5-4 to TRBJ2-5, with 9 bases aligning to TRBD2. CDR3 bases: TGTGCCAGCAGCTTGGGGCTAGCGGGAACCCAAGAGACCCAGTACTTC. This codes for CASSLGLAGTQETQYF.